This passage covers 27 T cell receptor beta chains from one sample sequenced in a study of technical replicates of blood from a handful of donors. The table came from immunoSEQ multiplex PCR; TCRdb's copy has only in-frame clones and leaves some out. Of under 90,000 clones listed, around 94% were seen once; the top ten hold less than 0.25%. Input material: T cells isolated from PBMCs. These receptors came from a human donor in good health.

The V and J genes are TRBV5-1 and TRBJ2-1, with D perhaps TRBD2 (6 bases). The CDR3 consists of 13 residues. The germline V and J ends were trimmed by 2 bases and 7 bases, with 10 bases remaining between them. CDR1 and CDR2 (germline): SGHRS, YFSETQ. This CDR3 is CASSFGGSNEQFF. The DNA of the CDR3 is TGCGCCAGCAGCTTCGGAGGGAGTAATGAGCAGTTCTTC.

The chain carries TRBV28 and TRBJ2-2; D gene ambiguous. The CDR3 loop spans 15 amino acids. Germline V CDR1 and CDR2: MDHEN, SYDVKM. Trimming took 2 bases from V and 3 from J, leaving 10 bases between them. In nucleotides, the CDR3 is TGTGCCAGCAGTTTAGACATTTTGTACACCGGGGAGCTGTTTTTT. Amino acids: CASSLDILYTGELFF.

The V and J genes are TRBV6-5 and TRBJ2-1; 9 bases line up with TRBD2. Germline loops: CDR1 MNHEY, CDR2 SVGAGI. Trimming cost V 4 bases and J 5 bases; bases outside gene matches: 6. The length of the CDR3 is 15 residues. The CDR3 here is CASSSSTSGHNEQFF. In nucleotides, the CDR3 is TGTGCCAGCAGTTCCTCGACTAGCGGCCACAATGAGCAGTTCTTC.

This clone came up once. This chain joins TRBV6-1 and TRBJ2-2; maybe TRBD2 (5 bases). The length of the CDR3 is 15 residues. Germline-derived CDR1 and CDR2 are MNHNS and SASEGT. With 7 bases removed from V and 2 bases from J, the gap between germline ends came to 14 bases. CDR3 sequence reads: CASTVHGENTGELFF. The CDR3 nucleotides are TGTGCCAGCACCGTCCACGGGGAAAACACCGGGGAGCTGTTTTTT.

V gene TRBV5-1 combines with J gene TRBJ2-2; D call uncertain. V shed 5 bases and J shed 4 bases, with 12 bases lying between them. CDR3 length: 14 amino acids. Germline V gene sequence: CDR1 SGHRS, CDR2 YFSETQ. The CDR3 sequence: CASSFYISTGELFF. For the CDR3, the DNA is TGCGCCAGCAGTTTTTATATTAGCACCGGGGAGCTGTTTTTT.

The rearrangement links TRBV7-9 to TRBJ2-7; 9 bases map to TRBD2. Germline values: CDR1 SEHNR, CDR2 FQNEAQ (reference sequence). The V segment lost 5 bases and the J segment 4 bases; nucleotides outside the gene matches: 12. This CDR3 has 16 amino acids. The CDR3 bases are TGTGCCAGCAGCCCCAGGTCGGGACTAGCTGCTTACGAGCAGTACTTC. This gives the protein CASSPRSGLAAYEQYF.

V usage is TRBV29-1 and J usage is TRBJ2-3; 10 nucleotides line up with TRBD2. The CDR3 length is 14 residues. The J segment lost 3 bases and the V segment lost 5 bases, leaving 5 bases of the junction unmatched. Per germline, CDR1 SQVTM and CDR2 ANQGSEA. The CDR3 loop is CSVSLAGSTDTQYF. CDR3 DNA: TGCAGCGTTTCACTAGCGGGAAGTACAGATACGCAGTATTTT.

The chain is built from TRBV7-2 and TRBJ2-1; 12 nucleotides match TRBD2. This CDR3 contains 14 residues. V lost 5 bases to trimming and J lost 7 bases; unmatched junction nucleotides: 3. The germline gives CDR1 SGHTA, CDR2 FQGNSA. CDR3 bases: TGTGCCAGCAGCAGACTAGCGGGAGTTAATGAGCAGTTCTTC. Protein product: CASSRLAGVNEQFF.

The CDR3 region is CASSLAQGAFNQPQHF. Here the CDR3 DNA reads TGTGCCAGCAGCTTAGCGCAGGGGGCCTTCAATCAGCCCCAGCATTTT. This rearrangement joins TRBV7-8 to TRBJ1-5; the match to TRBD1 covers 8 bases. CDR1 is SGHVS and CDR2 is FQNEAQ in the germline V gene. Losses at the gene ends were 0 bases for V and 3 bases for J; bases not matched to a gene: 4. The CDR3 sequence is 16 residues long.

This chain connects TRBV28 to TRBJ2-7; TRBD1 matches 10 bases. Germline V gives CDR1 MDHEN, CDR2 SYDVKM. V lost 2 bases, J lost 2 bases, and 6 bases stayed unmatched. The CDR3 consists of 16 residues. DNA for the CDR3: TGTGCCAGCAGTTTAGCAGGACAGGGGGAACCCTACGAGCAGTACTTC. It translates to CASSLAGQGEPYEQYF.

The genes are TRBV25-1 and TRBJ2-4; D is perhaps TRBD2 (5 bases). Trimming took off 8 bases at V and 6 bases at J, with 11 bases between the two ends. The CDR3 length is 12 residues. Germline V gene sequence: CDR1 MGHDK, CDR2 SYGVNS. The chain's CDR3 is CASEGGGNIQYF. CDR3 DNA sequence: TGTGCCAGCGAGGGTGGAGGAAACATTCAGTACTTC.

The CDR3 region is CASSEKSSYNSPLHF. The CDR3 region has the DNA TGTGCCAGCAGTGAAAAGAGCTCCTATAATTCACCCCTCCACTTT. The chain is built from TRBV2 and TRBJ1-6; D is unclear. From germline, CDR1 is SNHLY and CDR2 FYNNEI. This CDR3 has 15 residues. V dropped 2 bases and J dropped 0 bases, with 5 bases sitting between them.

The chain combines TRBV12-2 with TRBJ1-1; the table names TRBD1, a call not compared with the DNA. TRBV12-2 has pseudogene status. The CDR3 totals 13 residues. CDR3 DNA sequence: TGTGCAAGTCGCATAAGACAGAGGACTGAAGCTTTCTTT. It codes for CASRIRQRTEAFF.

The genes are TRBV6-4 and TRBJ1-3, with D unclear. V lost 6 bases and J lost 4, with 16 bases in between. Germline V gene sequence: CDR1 MRHNA, CDR2 SNTAGT. This CDR3 contains 15 residues. The CDR3 protein is CASRDPQASGNTIYF. The CDR3 nucleotides are TGTGCCAGCAGGGACCCCCAGGCATCCGGAAACACCATATATTTT.

The chain recombines TRBV2 with TRBJ1-5; 9 nucleotides match TRBD1. CDR1 and CDR2 (germline): SNHLY, FYNNEI. This CDR3 has 15 amino acids. Unmatched junction bases numbered 5, after V lost 5 bases and J lost 3 bases. CDR3 bases: TGTGCCAGCAGTAATACAGGGGGCCACAATCAGCCCCAGCATTTT. Translation gives CASSNTGGHNQPQHF.

The V and J genes are TRBV9 and TRBJ2-3; D might be TRBD1 (6 bases). Germline CDR1 reads SGDLS; CDR2 reads YYNGEE. The V end was cut by 4 bases, the J end by 4 bases, with 19 bases between. This CDR3 contains 16 residues. CDR3 region: CASSLGVGGGADTQYF. Here the CDR3 DNA reads TGTGCCAGCAGCTTGGGGGTTGGGGGCGGTGCAGATACGCAGTATTTT.

The genes are TRBV9 and TRBJ1-2, with no clear D. V was clipped by 4 bases and J by 6 bases, with 19 bases between them. The CDR3 contains 15 residues. Germline assignment: CDR1 SGDLS and CDR2 YYNGEE. This chain's CDR3 is CASSTLSGGSDGYTF. CDR3 bases: TGTGCCAGCAGCACCCTTTCGGGAGGGTCCGATGGCTACACCTTC.

The chain employs TRBV5-5 and TRBJ1-5; D unresolved. This CDR3 spans 13 amino acids. Deletions cut 4 bases from V and 3 bases from J, with 8 bases between. Germline CDR1 and CDR2: SGHKS and YYEKEE (reference sequence). CDR3 sequence reads: CASSSGNNQPQHF. In nucleotides, the CDR3 is TGTGCCAGCAGCAGCGGGAACAATCAGCCCCAGCATTTT.

The chain has TRBV27 and TRBJ2-7; TRBD1 matches at 9 bases. The CDR3 has 14 residues. Germline V gene data show CDR1 as MNHEY and CDR2 as SMNVEV (reference sequence). With 3 bases clipped from V and 6 bases from J, the junction kept 6 bases outside the gene matches. The CDR3 region is CASSLDRGQFEQYF. The CDR3 nucleotides are TGTGCCAGCAGTTTGGACAGGGGACAGTTCGAGCAGTACTTC.

The chain combines TRBV5-1 with TRBJ2-7; the match to TRBD1 covers 7 bases. This CDR3 region has 14 residues. V dropped 4 bases and J dropped 2; count of bases not matched to a gene: 6. CDR1 is SGHRS, CDR2 YFSETQ, per germline. DNA for the CDR3: TGCGCCAGCAGCCGCCAGGGGGTCGCCTACGAGCAGTACTTC. It is translated as CASSRQGVAYEQYF.

The rearrangement joins TRBV7-8 to TRBJ2-1; D might be TRBD1 (5 bases). This CDR3 contains 12 residues. Per germline, CDR1 SGHVS and CDR2 FQNEAQ. V was cut by 7 bases and J by 14 bases, with 18 bases left in between. The CDR3 loop is CASTLGSEDKFF. CDR3 DNA: TGTGCCAGCACCCTGGGGTCAGAGGACAAGTTCTTC.

The chain employs TRBV7-9 and TRBJ1-1; a weak D match, TRBD1 (5 bases). CDR3 length: 15 residues. CDR1 and CDR2 from the germline V gene are SEHNR and FQNEAQ (reference sequence). Trimming removed 0 bases from V and 11 bases from J, with 19 bases in between. The CDR3 here is CASSLAAGRDLPAFF. The CDR3 DNA sequence: TGTGCCAGCAGCTTAGCGGCAGGGCGTGACCTTCCTGCTTTCTTT.

The chain combines TRBV6-1 with TRBJ2-1, with TRBD1 matching 7 bases. Germline loops: CDR1 MNHNS, CDR2 SASEGT. Germline trimming cut 4 bases from V and 2 bases from J; bases unmatched to any gene: 5. CDR3 length: 15 residues. CDR3 sequence (DNA): TGTGCCAGCAGTGTGTACAGGGGACCCTACAATGAGCAGTTCTTC. Translation: CASSVYRGPYNEQFF.

V and J are TRBV6-4 and TRBJ2-2; D call uncertain. V was trimmed by 8 bases and J by 4 bases, leaving 14 bases between them. There are 14 residues in the CDR3. CDR1 MRHNA and CDR2 SNTAGT come from the germline V gene. CDR3 DNA: TGTGCCAGCCGGCTAGATATCGCCACCGGGGAGCTGTTTTTT. Residues: CASRLDIATGELFF.

The rearrangement links TRBV6-5 to TRBJ2-3; 10 bases fit TRBD2. The V and J ends lost 6 bases and 2 bases, in that order; junction bases with no gene match: 5. Germline values: CDR1 MNHEY, CDR2 SVGAGI. The CDR3 consists of 15 residues. CDR3 protein: CASRLAGSSTDTQYF. CDR3 DNA sequence: TGTGCCAGCAGACTAGCGGGGAGTTCCACAGATACGCAGTATTTT.

CDR3 in amino acids: CASTTTGQYTEAFF. CDR3 coding DNA: TGTGCCAGCACCACGACTGGACAGTACACTGAAGCTTTCTTT. V gene TRBV6-6 combines with J gene TRBJ1-1, with D maybe TRBD1 (6 bases). The germline CDR1 and CDR2 sequences are MNHNY and SVGAGI (reference sequence). V lost 7 bases to trimming and J lost 3 bases, with 15 bases between them. This CDR3 has 14 amino acids.

V and J are TRBV25-1 and TRBJ2-1; 11 positions match TRBD2. CDR3 length equals 17 residues. V lost 3 bases, J lost 6 bases, and 10 bases stayed unmatched. CDR1 is MGHDK, CDR2 SYGVNS, per germline. CDR3 sequence (DNA): TGTGCCAGCAGTGACGCCCTACTAGCGGGAGTGGGCAATGAGCAGTTCTTC. The encoded protein is CASSDALLAGVGNEQFF.